The 10 T cell receptor beta chains below all came from one sample that was sequenced in a study of beta chain features in type 1 diabetes. Since all of the isolated RNA was reverse transcribed, expressed TCRB transcripts were what got sequenced. Assay used: immunoSEQ multiplex PCR; TCRdb lists only in-frame clones, some missing. The sample contains 350,000 to 400,000 clones, about 14% of which appear only once. The sample comprised naive CD4+ T cells from blood. The receptors come from a woman aged 18-35 years in good health.

The chain carries TRBV5-1 and TRBJ2-1, with D possibly TRBD2 on 5 matching bases. This CDR3 is built from 14 residues. Germline lookup yields CDR1 SGHRS and CDR2 YFSETQ. With 1 base removed from V and 7 bases from J, the gap between germline ends came to 12 bases. CDR3: CASSLTSLRNEQFF. The CDR3 coding sequence is TGCGCCAGCAGCTTGACTAGTCTACGGAATGAGCAGTTCTTC.

The table lists this clone with a few counts. This CDR3 is CSVGWDTSYEQYF. Here the CDR3 DNA reads TGCAGCGTCGGCTGGGACACCTCCTACGAGCAGTACTTC. The chain joins TRBV29-1 to TRBJ2-7, with D possibly TRBD1 on 6 matching bases. Per the germline V gene, CDR1 is SQVTM and CDR2 is ANQGSEA. V shed 6 bases and J shed 0 bases, with 12 bases lying between them. This CDR3 is 13 amino acids long.

The chain joins TRBV4-3 to TRBJ2-3, with 8 bases matching TRBD1. After removal of 1 base from V and 4 bases from J, the junction contained 10 bases not matched to a gene. Germline V gene lookup returns CDR1 LGHNA and CDR2 YSLEER. The CDR3 runs 17 residues. CDR3 sequence (DNA): TGCGCCAGCAGCCAAGCCTTTCTCGGACAGGGATCAGATACGCAGTATTTT. It codes for CASSQAFLGQGSDTQYF.

The J gene is TRBJ2-2, the V gene TRBV5-1; TRBD2 aligns across 7 bases. Trimming took 1 base from V and 3 from J; bases not matched to a gene: 3. In germline, CDR1 is SGHRS, CDR2 YFSETQ. The CDR3 is 15 residues long. The CDR3 loop reads CASSLSGTYTGELFF. In DNA, the CDR3 is TGCGCCAGCAGCTTGAGCGGGACGTACACCGGGGAGCTGTTTTTT.

The chain combines TRBV25-1 with TRBJ2-1; TRBD2 matches at 16 bases. V shed 4 bases and J 4 bases; nucleotides not matched to a gene: 1. The germline V gene has CDR1 MGHDK and CDR2 SYGVNS. The CDR3 is made up of 16 amino acids. The CDR3 loop is CASSGGLAGGYNEQFF. The CDR3, as DNA: TGTGCCAGCAGTGGGGGACTAGCGGGAGGGTACAATGAGCAGTTCTTC.

The chain combines TRBV7-2 with TRBJ1-5; D is unclear. The CDR3 covers 14 residues. In germline, CDR1 is SGHTA, CDR2 FQGNSA. Trimming shortened V by 2 bases and J by 1 base, and 6 bases separated the two germline ends. The CDR3 spells CASSLTVSNQPQHF. The DNA for the CDR3 is TGTGCCAGCAGCTTAACGGTCAGCAATCAGCCCCAGCATTTT. The whole variable domain, remainder taken from reference TRBV7-2 and TRBJ1-5, is GAGVSQSPSNKVTEKGKDVELRCDPISGHTALYWYRQSLGQGLEFLIYFQGNSAPDKSGLPSDRFSAERTGGSVSTLTIQRTQQEDSAVYLCASSLTVSNQPQHFGDGTRLSIL.

The table lists this clone with a few counts. The genes are TRBV7-2 and TRBJ2-1; perhaps TRBD1 as D (5 bases). The CDR3 has 14 amino acids. The germline V gene encodes CDR1 SGHTA and CDR2 FQGNSA. With 2 bases removed from V and 8 bases from J, the gap between germline ends came to 13 bases. The CDR3 sequence is CASSLRVRADEQFF. The CDR3 nucleotides read TGTGCCAGCAGCTTACGGGTCAGGGCCGATGAGCAGTTCTTC.

The chain recombines TRBV23-1 with TRBJ1-5; 9 bases fit TRBD1. TRBV23-1 qualifies as an ORF whose function is uncertain. The CDR3 has 16 amino acids. With V trimmed by 8 bases and J by 6 bases, 14 bases remained unmatched. The CDR3: CASFLQGASCGQPQHF. CDR3 DNA sequence: TGCGCCAGCTTCCTACAGGGGGCAAGTTGTGGTCAGCCCCAGCATTTT.

This clone was counted between two and nine times. This chain joins TRBV30 and TRBJ2-7; unclear D gene. This CDR3 is built from 14 residues. Germline-derived CDR1 and CDR2 are GTSNPN and SVGIG (reference sequence). V was pared by 7 bases and J by 0 bases, with 16 bases between. The DNA for the CDR3 is TGTGCCTATAAACTCCCGATTCGCTCCTACGAGCAGTACTTC. Encoded protein: CAYKLPIRSYEQYF.

The table lists this clone with a few counts. The chain is built from TRBV7-2 and TRBJ2-2, with TRBD2 matching over 8 bases. The CDR3 totals 15 residues. With 6 bases clipped from V and 0 bases from J, the junction kept 3 bases outside the gene matches. CDR1 and CDR2 from the germline V gene are SGHTA and FQGNSA. CDR3 in amino acids: CASRVAGTNTGELFF. The CDR3 coding sequence is TGTGCCAGCAGGGTAGCGGGGACGAACACCGGGGAGCTGTTTTTT. The complete variable domain, with remaining parts taken from reference TRBV7-2 and TRBJ2-2, reads GAGVSQSPSNKVTEKGKDVELRCDPISGHTALYWYRQSLGQGLEFLIYFQGNSAPDKSGLPSDRFSAERTGGSVSTLTIQRTQQEDSAVYLCASRVAGTNTGELFFGEGSRLTVL.